This T cell receptor beta chain appears in the sequencing data of a study of shared clonotypes between healthy human individuals. Sequencing used immunoSEQ multiplex PCR; TCRdb keeps in-frame clones, though not all of them. The table has fewer than 3 million clones, roughly 90% seen once. Whole-study findings and limits: With a handful of donors compared, approximately 5% of naive CD4 clonotypes were shared.

The germline V gene has CDR1 SGHRS and CDR2 YFSETQ. V trimming: 4 bases; J trimming: 4 bases; junction bases outside the gene matches: 13. The length of the CDR3 is 19 residues. A single count supports this clone. Its antigen is not known. This rearrangement joins TRBV5-1 to TRBJ2-2, with TRBD2 matching 13 bases. The sample comprised naive CD4+ T cells from PBMCs. Subset reported: CD45RA+ positively selected. This receptor was taken from a man aged 18 to 35 in good health. Some clones in this sample may be carry-over from other donors' samples. The CDR3 reads CASSIGLAGAIGATGELFF. The CDR3 region has the DNA TGCGCCAGCAGCATCGGACTAGCGGGAGCGATCGGGGCCACCGGGGAGCTGTTTTTT.